These 23 T cell receptor beta chains originate from one sample sequenced in a study of blood T cell repertoires in COVID-19. The data were produced by immunoSEQ multiplex PCR, yet TCRdb's version contains in-frame clones alone and is incomplete. This sample has roughly 300,000 clones, with 90% found just once. Sample: PBMCs or T cells enriched from blood (not recorded which). These receptors were taken from a woman in her 30s who had recovered from COVID-19.

The V gene is TRBV29-1, the J gene TRBJ1-1; D unclear. The CDR3 has 14 residues. Looked up from germline, CDR1 is SQVTM and CDR2 is ANQGSEA. V was clipped by 7 bases and J by 1 base, with 16 bases between them. The DNA for the CDR3 is TGCAGCGGCGAGGGAAACACCGAGAACACTGAAGCTTTCTTT. Translated, it gives CSGEGNTENTEAFF. Looking up the rest from reference TRBV29-1 and TRBJ1-1 gives the full variable domain: SAVISQKPSRDICQRGTSLTIQCQVDSQVTMMFWYRQQPGQSLTLIATANQGSEATYESGFVIDKFPISRPNLTFSTLTVSNMSPEDSSIYLCSGEGNTENTEAFFGQGTRLTVV.

The CDR3 bases are TGTGCCAGCAGTTTACGAGGGGGCAACCCTGGAAACACCATATATTTT. Its translation: CASSLRGGNPGNTIYF. V is TRBV28 and J is TRBJ1-3; 7 nucleotides line up with TRBD1. The germline CDR1 and CDR2 sequences are MDHEN and SYDVKM. The CDR3 runs to 16 residues. The V gene end was trimmed by 2 bases and the J gene end by 2 bases; junction bases not matched to a gene: 6.

The table lists this clone with a few counts. The chain combines TRBV9 with TRBJ2-3; 7 bases map to TRBD2. J gave up 5 bases and V 0 bases, and 12 bases lay outside the gene matches. This CDR3 has 17 residues. CDR1 is SGDLS, CDR2 YYNGEE, per germline. CDR3 bases: TGTGCCAGCAGCGTAGTAGGTTTGGCGGGAGCTCTAGATACGCAGTATTTT. Translating gives CASSVVGLAGALDTQYF.

The chain carries TRBV27 and TRBJ1-1; 9 bases line up with TRBD1. V lost 5 bases, J lost 5 bases, and 6 bases stayed unmatched. This CDR3 is built from 14 residues. CDR1 MNHEY and CDR2 SMNVEV come from the germline V gene (reference sequence). The CDR3 coding sequence is TGTGCCAGCAGTGGACAGGGGCTGAGGACTGAAGCTTTCTTT. Its protein product is CASSGQGLRTEAFF.

The rearrangement joins TRBV5-4 to TRBJ2-1; D is perhaps TRBD2 (6 bases). This CDR3 region has 15 residues. Trimming removed 5 bases from V and 2 bases from J, with 14 bases in between. Germline CDR1 is SGHNT and CDR2 is YYREEE (reference sequence). The DNA of the CDR3 is TGTGCCAGCAGGCCCGGGACTGAAACCTACAATGAGCAGTTCTTC. Translation gives CASRPGTETYNEQFF.

CDR3 sequence reads: CASKGGSSYNSPLHF. CDR3 DNA sequence: TGTGCCAGCAAGGGGGGGAGCTCCTATAATTCACCCCTCCACTTT. The genes are TRBV6-5 and TRBJ1-6, with D possibly being TRBD1 (6 bases). V was clipped by 7 bases and J by 0 bases, with 10 bases between them. From germline, CDR1 is MNHEY and CDR2 SVGAGI. The CDR3 is made up of 15 amino acids.

The rearrangement joins TRBV4-3 to TRBJ2-5, with 13 nucleotides matching TRBD2. Germline loops: CDR1 LGHNA, CDR2 YSLEER. Trimming at V came to 4 bases and at J to 1 base, leaving 3 bases not matched to a gene. This CDR3 region has 16 residues. DNA of the CDR3: TGCGCCAGCAGCCCCGGGACTAGCGGGATCCAAGAGACCCAGTACTTC. This codes for CASSPGTSGIQETQYF.

This chain joins TRBV28 and TRBJ1-4; 9 bases line up with TRBD1. Trimming removed 2 bases from V and 17 bases from J; junction bases left unmatched: 6. The CDR3 has 12 amino acids. Germline CDR1 reads MDHEN; CDR2 reads SYDVKM. Here the CDR3 DNA reads TGTGCCAGCAGTTTAATAACAGGGGGCCGTTTTTTT. This codes for CASSLITGGRFF.

There are a few counts of this clone. J is TRBJ1-2 and V is TRBV19, with a tentative D call TRBD1 (6 bases). CDR3 length: 17 residues. The V gene's germline CDR1 is LNHDA and CDR2 SQIVND (reference sequence). With 9 bases removed from V and 5 bases from J, the gap between germline ends came to 28 bases. This CDR3 reads CASLPNPPPSGEYGYTF. The CDR3 DNA reads TGTGCCAGCCTCCCTAACCCGCCACCGTCAGGGGAATATGGCTACACCTTC.

This chain connects TRBV10-2 to TRBJ2-7; TRBD1 agrees at 9 bases. Trimming removed 1 base from V and 9 bases from J; junction bases left unmatched: 13. Germline V lookup: CDR1 WSHSY, CDR2 SAAADI. CDR3 length equals 16 residues. The CDR3 sequence: CASSEFRTGAPLGQYF. Here the CDR3 DNA reads TGCGCCAGCAGTGAGTTCAGGACAGGGGCGCCCCTGGGGCAGTACTTC.

The V and J genes are TRBV7-9 and TRBJ2-1, with 13 nucleotides matching TRBD2. Unmatched junction bases numbered 8, after V lost 5 bases and J lost 7 bases. Germline lookup yields CDR1 SEHNR and CDR2 FQNEAQ (reference sequence). The CDR3 is 16 amino acids. The CDR3 DNA reads TGTGCCAGCAGCCCAGTGGGACTAGCGGGAAGTAATGAGCAGTTCTTC. This sequence encodes CASSPVGLAGSNEQFF.

V is TRBV18 and J is TRBJ1-6, with 7 bases that match TRBD1. The V and J ends lost 3 bases and 9 bases, in that order; junction bases with no gene match: 5. This CDR3 region has 14 residues. CDR1 and CDR2 (germline): KGHSH, LQKENI. The CDR3 DNA follows: TGTGCCAGCTCACCCGAGGGGACAGTTTCACCCCTCCACTTT. Its translation is CASSPEGTVSPLHF.

This chain joins TRBV4-3 and TRBJ1-6, with D maybe TRBD1 (5 bases). Trimming left V 2 bases short and J 10 bases short, with 15 bases between. This CDR3 comprises 15 residues. Germline assignment: CDR1 LGHNA and CDR2 YSLEER. The CDR3 region is CASSQIDRRDSPLHF. CDR3 DNA sequence: TGCGCCAGCAGCCAAATCGATAGGCGGGACTCACCCCTCCACTTT.

The chain links TRBV7-3 to TRBJ1-2; TRBD1 agrees at 8 bases. This CDR3 contains 17 residues. Germline V gene lookup returns CDR1 SGHTA and CDR2 FQGTGA. V was pared by 1 base and J by 6 bases, with 13 bases of the junction left unmatched. DNA for the CDR3: TGTGCCAGCAGCTTAATCGGAAGGGCAGGGGGCATCGATGGCTACACCTTC. Its protein is CASSLIGRAGGIDGYTF.

The chain employs TRBV28 and TRBJ1-2; possible D gene TRBD1, 6 bases. V lost 4 bases and J lost 0, with 9 bases in between. The CDR3 has 14 residues. Germline loops: CDR1 MDHEN, CDR2 SYDVKM. The CDR3 coding sequence is TGTGCCAGCAGTTCAGGGGAAGCTAACTATGGCTACACCTTC. It specifies CASSSGEANYGYTF.

The chain carries TRBV5-1 and TRBJ1-4; 8 bases map to TRBD1. CDR1 SGHRS and CDR2 YFSETQ come from the germline V gene. Trimming removed 2 bases from V and 5 bases from J; junction bases left unmatched: 5. The CDR3 length is 15 residues. CDR3 nucleotides: TGCGCCAGCAGCTTAACCGACAGGGGAAATGAAAAACTGTTTTTT. This encodes CASSLTDRGNEKLFF.

V gene TRBV2 combines with J gene TRBJ2-7; 11 bases line up with TRBD1. Trimming took 6 bases from V and 6 from J; bases not matched to a gene: 7. The length of the CDR3 is 14 residues. In germline, CDR1 is SNHLY, CDR2 FYNNEI. CDR3 sequence: CASRAGTGGIEQYF. CDR3 coding DNA: TGTGCCAGCAGAGCCGGGACAGGGGGAATCGAGCAGTACTTC.

This clone showed up just once. V and J are TRBV19 and TRBJ1-4, with 9 positions matching TRBD1. V lost 4 bases to trimming and J lost 2 bases; unmatched junction nucleotides: 8. The CDR3 is made up of 17 amino acids. CDR1 and CDR2 (germline): LNHDA, SQIVND (reference sequence). The CDR3 DNA reads as TGTGCCAGTAGTAACCCGGGACAGGGAAGGACTAATGAAAAACTGTTTTTT. This sequence encodes CASSNPGQGRTNEKLFF.

This chain links TRBV7-6 with TRBJ2-2, with 11 bases identical to TRBD2. From germline, CDR1 is SGHVS and CDR2 FNYEAQ. This CDR3 comprises 15 residues. The ends lost 4 bases at V and 4 bases at J; junction bases unmatched: 2. The CDR3 DNA sequence: TGTGCCAGCAGCTCCGGGACTAGCGGCACCGGGGAGCTGTTTTTT. Translation: CASSSGTSGTGELFF.

This chain joins TRBV5-4 and TRBJ1-5; 12 positions agree with TRBD1. Germline loops: CDR1 SGHNT, CDR2 YYREEE (reference sequence). This CDR3 spans 15 amino acids. J was trimmed by 3 bases and V by 4 bases; bases with no gene match: 2. CDR3 nucleotide sequence: TGTGCCAGCAGCCCGGGACAGGGGGCCAATCAGCCCCAGCATTTT. This gives the protein CASSPGQGANQPQHF.

The rearrangement uses TRBV5-5 and TRBJ2-1, with 7 bases identical to TRBD2. V gave up 5 bases and J gave up 7 bases; unmatched junction bases: 18. The CDR3 contains 17 residues. Looked up from germline, CDR1 is SGHKS and CDR2 is YYEKEE (reference sequence). The CDR3 DNA follows: TGTGCCAGCAGTTCCGTTACTAGCGTCCTATTGCGGAATGAGCAGTTCTTC. Translation: CASSSVTSVLLRNEQFF.

The V and J genes are TRBV5-1 and TRBJ2-7, with TRBD1 identical over 7 bases. CDR1 is SGHRS, CDR2 YFSETQ, per germline. Trimming took 4 bases from V and 3 from J; bases not matched to a gene: 10. This CDR3 contains 15 residues. The CDR3 reads CASSIRDSGDYEQYF. CDR3 bases: TGCGCCAGCAGCATCCGGGACAGTGGCGACTACGAGCAGTACTTC.

The chain joins TRBV19 to TRBJ2-7; TRBD1 aligns across 9 bases. The CDR3 has 15 residues. Germline lookup yields CDR1 LNHDA and CDR2 SQIVND (reference sequence). V was clipped by 5 bases and J by 7 bases; unmatched bases: 12. The CDR3 DNA sequence: TGTGCCAGTAGTTTGTCGGGACAGGGAAGAAAGGAGCAGTACTTC. Amino acid sequence: CASSLSGQGRKEQYF.